A selection of T cell receptor beta chains follows, all from one sample in a study of OX40 agonist ivuxolimab in advanced cancers. TCRdb's table, derived via immunoSEQ multiplex PCR, lists solely in-frame clones and lacks some. The sample consists of around 50,000 clones, less than 85% of them appearing once. Source: CD4+ or CD8+ T cells sorted from blood, taken in a trial of the OX40 agonist ivuxolimab. Receptors were obtained from an adult with an advanced solid tumor such as melanoma, head and neck, liver or kidney cancer. Each CDR3 is given with its conserved first and last residue.

j_call: TRBJ2-2
v_call: TRBV4-2
cdr3_aa: CASSQEQANTGELFF

j_call: TRBJ1-1
v_call: TRBV9
cdr3_aa: CASEGENTEAFF

j_call: TRBJ2-7
v_call: TRBV7-9
cdr3_aa: CASRNTGGASYEQYF

j_call: TRBJ2-1
v_call: TRBV6-5
cdr3_aa: CASSWGGYNEQFF

j_call: TRBJ2-5
v_call: TRBV27
cdr3_aa: CASSSLVTLAGGLQETQYF

j_call: TRBJ2-2
v_call: TRBV5-4
cdr3_aa: CASTSDGELFF

j_call: TRBJ1-6
v_call: TRBV5-4
cdr3_aa: CASSLPGGYNSPLHF

j_call: TRBJ2-3
v_call: TRBV4-3
cdr3_aa: CASSPYEEIDTQYF

j_call: TRBJ1-2
v_call: TRBV7-8
cdr3_aa: CASSLGSGYGYTF

j_call: TRBJ2-6
v_call: TRBV7-9
cdr3_aa: CASSLGQGVFPSGANVLTF

j_call: TRBJ1-2
v_call: TRBV19
cdr3_aa: CASSVGQGMDYGYTF

j_call: TRBJ2-2
v_call: TRBV11-3
cdr3_aa: CASSSPRGSITGELFF

j_call: TRBJ2-2
v_call: TRBV10-2
cdr3_aa: CASRKRSRGGPGELFF

j_call: TRBJ2-3
v_call: TRBV7-8
cdr3_aa: CASSASGGARIDTQYF

j_call: TRBJ1-2
v_call: TRBV11-2
cdr3_aa: CASSPTGVGYGYTF

j_call: TRBJ2-7
v_call: TRBV15
cdr3_aa: CATSPPGGGGYEQYF

j_call: TRBJ1-6
v_call: TRBV9
cdr3_aa: CASSVARGAGNSPLHF

j_call: TRBJ1-3
v_call: TRBV7-9
cdr3_aa: CASSSVDREPGNTIYF

j_call: TRBJ1-5
v_call: TRBV11-2
cdr3_aa: CASSLGVPSLNQPQHF

j_call: TRBJ2-1
v_call: TRBV5-6
cdr3_aa: CASSLGGAYNEQFF

j_call: TRBJ1-5
v_call: TRBV7-9
cdr3_aa: CASSLGHYSNQPQHF

j_call: TRBJ2-7
v_call: TRBV28
cdr3_aa: CASTLGQAWVPYEQYF

j_call: TRBJ2-2
v_call: TRBV6-1
cdr3_aa: CASSGTGGTGELFF

j_call: TRBJ2-3
v_call: TRBV19
cdr3_aa: CASSIVAGGTDTQYF

j_call: TRBJ1-1
v_call: TRBV7-9
cdr3_aa: CASSLGGVENTEAFF

j_call: TRBJ2-1
v_call: TRBV6-5
cdr3_aa: CASSYEEYNEQFF

j_call: TRBJ2-7
v_call: TRBV7-9
cdr3_aa: CASSTNVQGAGEQYF

j_call: TRBJ2-2
v_call: TRBV12-5
cdr3_aa: CASGLYIGDRLGNTGELFF

j_call: TRBJ1-1
v_call: TRBV10-1
cdr3_aa: CASSARENTEAFF

j_call: TRBJ1-1
v_call: TRBV27
cdr3_aa: CASSFGGAGVAFF

j_call: TRBJ2-1
v_call: TRBV9
cdr3_aa: CASSVGLGDNEQFF

j_call: TRBJ1-6
v_call: TRBV4-1
cdr3_aa: CASSQEQLAYNSPLHF

j_call: TRBJ2-5
v_call: TRBV4-1
cdr3_aa: CASSPNGVTGAQETQYF

j_call: TRBJ1-3
v_call: TRBV4-2
cdr3_aa: CASRGGDSGNTIYF

j_call: TRBJ1-2
v_call: TRBV13
cdr3_aa: CASSLDYGQGDGYTF

j_call: TRBJ1-1
v_call: TRBV7-6
cdr3_aa: CASSQTGSEAFF

j_call: TRBJ1-2
v_call: TRBV5-6
cdr3_aa: CASSLAQTDLRYGYTF

j_call: TRBJ2-3
v_call: TRBV29-1
cdr3_aa: CSVEDLRRFPHTTDTQYF

j_call: TRBJ2-3
v_call: TRBV27
cdr3_aa: CASTRLAGVSDTQYF

j_call: TRBJ2-7
v_call: TRBV5-5
cdr3_aa: CASSLELPSEQYF

j_call: TRBJ2-1
v_call: TRBV4-1
cdr3_aa: CASSQSKYNEQFF

j_call: TRBJ2-7
v_call: TRBV6-5
cdr3_aa: CASSAGTGNYEQYF

j_call: TRBJ2-2
v_call: TRBV4-1
cdr3_aa: CASSGPGATNTGELFF

j_call: TRBJ1-2
v_call: TRBV7-9
cdr3_aa: CASSLAAEGAYYGYTF

j_call: TRBJ1-5
v_call: TRBV4-1
cdr3_aa: CASSPSSPGQGFQPQHF

j_call: TRBJ2-1
v_call: TRBV6-5
cdr3_aa: CASSYLGQGDYNEQFF

j_call: TRBJ2-7
v_call: TRBV7-6
cdr3_aa: CASSYGQGSYEQYF

j_call: TRBJ1-1
v_call: TRBV9
cdr3_aa: CASSPSALGTEAFF

j_call: TRBJ1-4
v_call: TRBV9
cdr3_aa: CASSVGLNEEKLFF

j_call: TRBJ1-5
v_call: TRBV7-2
cdr3_aa: CASSLRQGGQPQHF

j_call: TRBJ1-1
v_call: TRBV10-2
cdr3_aa: CASSLTNVGPEAFF

j_call: TRBJ2-3
v_call: TRBV10-3
cdr3_aa: CAISEGGSTDTQYF

j_call: TRBJ1-1
v_call: TRBV14
cdr3_aa: CASSRDTMNTEAFF

j_call: TRBJ1-5
v_call: TRBV2
cdr3_aa: CASSESVDRERQPQHF

j_call: TRBJ1-2
v_call: TRBV4-2
cdr3_aa: CASSQDGGVLYGYTF

j_call: TRBJ1-2
v_call: TRBV11-2
cdr3_aa: CASSSGTGGPNYGYTF

j_call: TRBJ1-5
v_call: TRBV11-1
cdr3_aa: CASSLGRGLGQEPQHF

j_call: TRBJ1-5
v_call: TRBV28
cdr3_aa: CASSFVEGGTYQPQHF

j_call: TRBJ2-7
v_call: TRBV5-6
cdr3_aa: CASLRDPGQPLDEQYF

j_call: TRBJ2-3
v_call: TRBV28
cdr3_aa: CASSLGRIAGSPDTQYF